The next 17 T cell receptor beta chains were all read from a single sample in a study of cytomegalovirus exposure and HLA in healthy donors. Method: immunoSEQ multiplex PCR; TCRdb's copy keeps in-frame clones and lacks some. The table has 230,000 or so clones, about 86% seen once. The sequenced sample was PBMCs. These receptors all come from a woman in her late teens or twenties in good health and CMV-seronegative.

The V gene is TRBV7-2, the J gene TRBJ2-5, with D possibly being TRBD1 (5 bases). Germline CDR1 reads SGHTA; CDR2 reads FQGNSA. This CDR3 region has 13 residues. V was cut by 4 bases and J by 5 bases, with 11 bases left in between. CDR3 region: CASSSQQAETQYF. Here the CDR3 DNA reads TGTGCCAGCAGCTCCCAACAGGCCGAGACCCAGTACTTC.

This chain links TRBV18 with TRBJ2-7, with a possible D match to TRBD1 (6 bases). The CDR3 runs 14 residues. V was shortened by 6 bases and J by 2 bases, with 14 bases between the two germline ends. Germline V gene lookup returns CDR1 KGHSH and CDR2 LQKENI. CDR3 in amino acids: CASSPGPGAYEQYF. CDR3 DNA: TGTGCCAGCTCCCCAGGCCCAGGGGCCTACGAGCAGTACTTC.

V is TRBV28 and J is TRBJ1-2, with a possible D match to TRBD1 (5 bases). Per the germline V gene, CDR1 is MDHEN and CDR2 is SYDVKM. V lost 6 bases, J lost 8 bases, and 16 bases lay in between. This CDR3 comprises 13 residues. CDR3 coding DNA: TGTGCCAGCAGGGGGCCCCGGTGGGAAGGCTACACCTTC. It specifies CASRGPRWEGYTF.

The rearrangement links TRBV11-1 to TRBJ2-7; 10 nucleotides agree with TRBD2. Losses at the gene ends were 2 bases for V and 2 bases for J; bases not matched to a gene: 3. Germline assignment: CDR1 SGHAT and CDR2 FQDESV (reference sequence). The CDR3 spans 15 residues. The CDR3 coding sequence is TGTGCCAGCAGCTTAATTAGCGGGAGGCCCTACGAGCAGTACTTC. Its translation: CASSLISGRPYEQYF. Looking up the rest from reference TRBV11-1 and TRBJ2-7 gives the full variable domain: EAEVAQSPRYKITEKSQAVAFWCDPISGHATLYWYRQILGQGPELLVQFQDESVVDDSQLPKDRFSAERLKGVDSTLKIQPAELGDSAMYLCASSLISGRPYEQYFGPGTRLTVT.

The chain uses TRBV6-1 and TRBJ2-7; a weak D match, TRBD1 (6 bases). V lost 6 bases and J lost 2, with 11 bases in between. The V gene's germline CDR1 is MNHNS and CDR2 SASEGT. There are 13 residues in the CDR3. The CDR3 sequence is CASRSQGPYEQYF. The DNA for the CDR3 is TGTGCCAGCAGGTCACAGGGTCCCTACGAGCAGTACTTC.

This rearrangement joins TRBV5-5 to TRBJ2-3, with 7 bases fitting TRBD2. Germline V CDR1 and CDR2: SGHKS, YYEKEE (reference sequence). Losses at the gene ends were 3 bases for V and 3 bases for J; bases not matched to a gene: 4. The CDR3 has 14 residues. CDR3 amino acids: CASSWGGATDTQYF. Here the CDR3 DNA reads TGTGCCAGCAGCTGGGGGGGAGCTACAGATACGCAGTATTTT.

J is TRBJ2-5 and V is TRBV7-9, with 7 bases fitting TRBD2. The CDR3 spans 16 residues. V shed 3 bases, J shed 5 bases, and the junction held 12 bases outside the gene matches. CDR1 is SEHNR, CDR2 FQNEAQ, per germline (reference sequence). CDR3 residues: CASSFIRGSGRETQYF. CDR3 nucleotides: TGTGCCAGCAGCTTCATCCGCGGGAGCGGTAGGGAGACCCAGTACTTC.

The J gene is TRBJ2-2, the V gene TRBV27; D possibly corresponds to TRBD1 (7 bases). Germline V gene lookup returns CDR1 MNHEY and CDR2 SMNVEV (reference sequence). V lost 0 bases to trimming and J lost 7 bases, with 24 bases between them. This CDR3 spans 19 amino acids. The CDR3 is CASSLSGRPGGTVDGELFF. CDR3 nucleotide sequence: TGTGCCAGCAGTTTATCGGGGAGACCAGGGGGGACGGTGGACGGGGAGCTGTTTTTT.

CDR3 in DNA: TGTGCCAGCAGTGAAGAGTGGGAGTATGGGGAGACCCAGTACTTC. Protein: CASSEEWEYGETQYF. The rearrangement links TRBV6-1 to TRBJ2-5, with D possibly being TRBD2 (5 bases). The V gene's germline CDR1 is MNHNS and CDR2 SASEGT. Trimming took off 1 base at V and 5 bases at J, with 14 bases between the two ends. The length of the CDR3 is 15 residues.

The rearrangement uses TRBV6-1 and TRBJ2-7, with 9 nucleotides matching TRBD2. The CDR3 is 15 amino acids. Per germline, CDR1 MNHNS and CDR2 SASEGT. The V and J ends lost 4 bases and 5 bases, in that order; junction bases with no gene match: 9. The DNA for the CDR3 is TGTGCCAGCAGTGCCCTTAGCGGGAGCCGCCACGAGCAGTACTTC. Protein product: CASSALSGSRHEQYF.

The chain recombines TRBV28 with TRBJ2-7; the match to TRBD1 covers 8 bases. V lost 6 bases and J lost 0; bases outside the gene matches: 7. Germline V gene lookup returns CDR1 MDHEN and CDR2 SYDVKM. This CDR3 contains 15 residues. CDR3 loop: CASRQWTGSSYEQYF. The DNA of the CDR3 is TGTGCCAGCAGACAATGGACAGGGAGCTCCTACGAGCAGTACTTC.

The V and J genes are TRBV28 and TRBJ2-1; a weak D match, TRBD2 (5 bases). V was trimmed by 6 bases and J by 3 bases, leaving 9 bases between them. The CDR3 runs 13 residues. Germline loops: CDR1 MDHEN, CDR2 SYDVKM. DNA of the CDR3: TGTGCCAGCAGGGACTCCGTCTACAATGAGCAGTTCTTC. Translation: CASRDSVYNEQFF.

The sample holds one count of this clone. This sequence joins TRBV6-1 and TRBJ2-4, with 8 bases that match TRBD2. In germline, CDR1 is MNHNS, CDR2 SASEGT. The trim removed 3 bases at V and 4 bases at J, leaving 2 bases unmatched. This CDR3 spans 14 amino acids. CDR3 DNA sequence: TGTGCCAGCAGTGAGGGCGGGAGGAAAAACATTCAGTACTTC. It specifies CASSEGGRKNIQYF.

This chain uses TRBV19 with TRBJ2-7; D is undetermined. Trimming took 0 bases from V and 3 from J, leaving 6 bases between them. CDR3 length: 13 residues. Germline V gene data show CDR1 as LNHDA and CDR2 as SQIVND (reference sequence). CDR3: CASSIDVNYEQYF. In DNA form, the CDR3 reads TGTGCCAGTAGTATAGATGTCAACTACGAGCAGTACTTC.

J is TRBJ2-3 and V is TRBV30, with a tentative D call TRBD2 (5 bases). Trimming stripped 2 bases from V and 0 bases from J, with 15 bases between. Germline V gene sequence: CDR1 GTSNPN, CDR2 SVGIG (reference sequence). The CDR3 is 16 amino acids. DNA for the CDR3: TGTGCCTGGAGTCGAGGTCCACCGGGAAGCACAGATACGCAGTATTTT. Translating it yields CAWSRGPPGSTDTQYF.

The gene calls are TRBV6-1 and TRBJ2-7, with D possibly matching TRBD1 (6 bases). The CDR3 contains 12 residues. V shed 10 bases and J shed 7 bases, with 17 bases lying between them. CDR1 and CDR2 (germline): MNHNS, SASEGT. CDR3 DNA: TGTGCCACGACAGGAACGGGGAAGGAGCAGTACTTC. Its protein is CATTGTGKEQYF.

The chain is built from TRBV5-1 and TRBJ1-2, with 9 bases matching TRBD1. Germline V gene sequence: CDR1 SGHRS, CDR2 YFSETQ. V gave up 0 bases and J gave up 7 bases; unmatched junction bases: 7. The CDR3 contains 15 residues. DNA for the CDR3: TGCGCCAGCAGCTTGGCTGGGACAGGGATCTCTGGCTACACCTTC. Amino acid sequence: CASSLAGTGISGYTF.